These T cell receptor beta chains were read from a single sample in a study of patients and donors after allogeneic stem cell transplantation. TCRdb reanalysed the RT-PCR reads using MiXCR and keeps one entry per CDR3 protein. The repertoire holds about 400,000 distinct CDR3 sequences, 16% seen once, with 6% to 8% in the top ten. Sequencing was carried out using blood, either unsorted or a sorted T cell fraction (not recorded which). The receptors were gathered from a human donor who was either an allogeneic HSCT recipient or a stem cell or donor lymphocyte infusion donor (not recorded which). It is not recorded whose cells these are; they may come from a transplant donor. Both conserved end residues are part of each CDR3.

J: TRBJ2-5
V: TRBV6-1
length: 15
CDR3: CASSRASGGWETQYF

J: TRBJ2-2
V: TRBV27
length: 13
CDR3: CASIRRGTGELFF

J: TRBJ1-1
V: TRBV28
length: 12
CDR3: CASRPTGRVAFF

J: TRBJ2-1
V: TRBV30
length: 12
CDR3: CAWSLTRHEQFF

J: TRBJ1-5
V: TRBV2
length: 14
CDR3: CASSGPGDNQPQHF

J: TRBJ2-5
V: TRBV9
length: 15
CDR3: CASTVGGAAAETQYF

J: TRBJ2-3
V: TRBV5-1
length: 15
CDR3: CASSTREGGTDTQYF

J: TRBJ2-2
V: TRBV5-1
length: 16
CDR3: CASSPTGGGRAGELFF

J: TRBJ1-1
V: TRBV25-1
length: 15
CDR3: CASSPLGRPNTEAFF

J: TRBJ1-5
V: TRBV20-1
length: 17
CDR3: CSASGTGLTYSNQPQHF

J: TRBJ1-4
V: TRBV15
length: 17
CDR3: CATSSGGGRERGEKLFF

J: TRBJ1-1
V: TRBV7-2
length: 13
CDR3: CASSPRGGQKAFF

J: TRBJ2-7
V: TRBV5-4
length: 15
CDR3: CASSGGGAGFYEQYF

J: TRBJ2-7
V: TRBV29-1
length: 12
CDR3: CSALAGGTEQYF

J: TRBJ2-1
V: TRBV5-1
length: 16
CDR3: CASSVEPGQGYNEQFF

J: TRBJ2-1
V: TRBV29-1
length: 16
CDR3: CSVEEFLAGASDEQFF

J: TRBJ1-1
V: TRBV5-1
length: 15
CDR3: CASSGYRGMNTEAFF

J: TRBJ1-2
V: TRBV7-2
length: 14
CDR3: CASSWTGKNYGYTF

J: TRBJ2-1
V: TRBV7-9
length: 15
CDR3: CASSYRDRGRAEQFF